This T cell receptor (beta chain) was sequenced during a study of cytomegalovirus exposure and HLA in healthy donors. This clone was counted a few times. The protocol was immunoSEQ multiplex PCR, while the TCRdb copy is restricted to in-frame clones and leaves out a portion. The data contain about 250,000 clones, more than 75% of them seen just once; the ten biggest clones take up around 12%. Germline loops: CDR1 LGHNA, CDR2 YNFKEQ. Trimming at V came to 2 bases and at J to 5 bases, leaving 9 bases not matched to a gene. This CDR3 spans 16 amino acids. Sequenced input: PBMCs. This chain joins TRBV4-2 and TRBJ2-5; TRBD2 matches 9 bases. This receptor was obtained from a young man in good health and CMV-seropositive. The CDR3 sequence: CASSQNGGRALETQYF. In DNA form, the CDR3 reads TGTGCCAGCAGCCAAAACGGCGGGAGGGCCTTGGAGACCCAGTACTTC.